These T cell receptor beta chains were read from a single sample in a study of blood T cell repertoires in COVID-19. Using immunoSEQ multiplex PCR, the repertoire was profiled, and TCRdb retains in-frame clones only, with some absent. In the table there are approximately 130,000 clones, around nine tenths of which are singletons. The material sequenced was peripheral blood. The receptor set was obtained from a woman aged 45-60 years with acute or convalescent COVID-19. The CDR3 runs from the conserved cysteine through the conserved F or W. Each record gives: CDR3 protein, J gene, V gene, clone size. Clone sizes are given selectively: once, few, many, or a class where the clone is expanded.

CASSQWGREDQPQHF | TRBJ1-5 | TRBV3-1/TRBV3-2 | NA
CAWRSSGVTQHF | TRBJ1-5 | TRBV30 | NA
CASSGLAGVSSSYNEQFF | TRBJ2-1 | TRBV11-3 | NA
CASSVGQAPEAFF | TRBJ1-1 | TRBV9 | NA
CATSDFTGAAYEQYF | TRBJ2-7 | TRBV24-1 | NA
CASSETGAWGGYTF | TRBJ1-2 | TRBV9 | NA
CASSPTTSRYEQYF | TRBJ2-7 | TRBV7-9 | NA
CASSYTGQALMNTEAFF | TRBJ1-1 | TRBV6-2/TRBV6-3 | NA
CASTRGTSGTNEQFF | TRBJ2-1 | TRBV6-5 | NA
CASSLPPTSGGAGELFF | TRBJ2-2 | TRBV7-6 | NA
CASRRDTNYGYTF | TRBJ1-2 | TRBV12-3/TRBV12-4 | NA
CASSPSSYSNQPQHF | TRBJ1-5 | TRBV3-1/TRBV3-2 | NA
CASSQDMGAGVYTF | TRBJ1-2 | TRBV14 | NA
CASSREDEQFF | TRBJ2-1 | TRBV7-9 | NA
CASSPRGQGGANEQFF | TRBJ2-1 | TRBV7-2 | NA
CASSLDRQGGGYGYTF | TRBJ1-2 | TRBV5-1 | few
CASSSTGVAEAFF | TRBJ1-1 | TRBV28 | few
CASSGGNTIYF | TRBJ1-3 | TRBV6-5 | NA
CASSLGTSGVGDEQFF | TRBJ2-1 | TRBV11-3 | NA
CATSEGTIGGDTQYF | TRBJ2-3 | TRBV24-1 | NA
CASSPREDRFDTDTQYF | TRBJ2-3 | TRBV18 | NA
CAWTLKGGNTGELFF | TRBJ2-2 | TRBV30 | NA
CASSHLLPGQDHNEQFF | TRBJ2-1 | TRBV2 | once
CAIQGISSNEQFF | TRBJ2-1 | TRBV24-1 | NA
CAGSLSGGNYGYTF | TRBJ1-2 | TRBV11-2 | once
CASSMTGDYYGYTF | TRBJ1-2 | TRBV19 | NA
CATSDSARSDGYTF | TRBJ1-2 | TRBV24-1 | NA
CAISEGREAFF | TRBJ1-1 | TRBV10-3 | NA
CASSSRGRFSPLHF | TRBJ1-6 | TRBV7-9 | NA
CAWSVRERGISNEQFF | TRBJ2-1 | TRBV30 | NA